What follows are 30 T cell receptor beta chains derived from one specimen sequenced in a study of vaccination and CD4 T cells after COVID-19. Their cognate antigens are unknown. Sequenced with the Oncomine TCR Beta short-read assay was DNA taken from cultured CD4+ T cells. From the PCR reads, TCRdb called clonotypes with MiXCR, one entry per CDR3 protein. The repertoire holds 4,800 or so distinct CDR3 sequences, with around 82% as singletons. The sample's treatment: roughly 10-day PBMC culture with coronavirus spike peptide pools or control peptides (ViraFEST assay). Sequenced: CD4+ T cells from blood, cultured in vitro. Receptors originate from a human donor who had recovered from COVID-19.

V gene TRBV7-6 combines with J gene TRBJ2-7; D is unresolved. The germline CDR1 and CDR2 sequences are SGHVS and FNYEAQ. The CDR3 spans 13 residues. V was shortened by 4 bases and J by 7 bases, with 14 bases between the two germline ends. CDR3 sequence (DNA): TGTGCCAGCAGCTCCCCCCAAACCGGGGAGCAGTACTTC. Its translation is CASSSPQTGEQYF.

V and J are TRBV20-1 and TRBJ2-3, with D possibly called TRBD1 or TRBD2 (6 bases each). CDR1 DFQATT and CDR2 SNEGSKA come from the germline V gene (reference sequence). The CDR3 totals 14 residues. Trimming shortened V by 3 bases and J by 2 bases, and 12 bases separated the two germline ends. The CDR3 DNA reads TGCAGTGCTAGGGGCCGGGGGCCCACAGATACGCAGTATTTT. This sequence encodes CSARGRGPTDTQYF.

The genes are TRBV7-8 and TRBJ1-2; the match to TRBD1 covers 7 bases. V shed 10 bases, J shed 4 bases, and the junction held 15 bases outside the gene matches. This CDR3 is 15 amino acids long. Germline V CDR1 and CDR2: SGHVS, FQNEAQ. DNA for the CDR3: TGTGCCACTATATCCAGGGGGGCTCAGGGCTATGGCTACACCTTC. Translating it yields CATISRGAQGYGYTF.

Judged by abundance, this clonotype is large (0.1 to 1%). The gene calls are TRBV24-1 and TRBJ1-1, with 9 nucleotides matching TRBD1. V lost 12 bases and J lost 5; bases outside the gene matches: 9. This CDR3 comprises 13 residues. Germline values: CDR1 KGHDR, CDR2 SFDVKD. The CDR3 reads CASFWDRVTEAFF. The DNA for the CDR3 is TGTGCCTCCTTCTGGGACAGGGTGACTGAAGCTTTCTTT.

This rearrangement joins TRBV20-1 to TRBJ1-5; 9 bases line up with TRBD1. This CDR3 has 18 amino acids. Per germline, CDR1 DFQATT and CDR2 SNEGSKA (reference sequence). Trimming cost V 6 bases and J 7 bases; bases outside gene matches: 22. DNA of the CDR3: TGCAGTGCCCCAACCCCCCGGACGAAATGGGACAGGGACCAGCCCCAGCATTTT. Its translation is CSAPTPRTKWDRDQPQHF.

The chain employs TRBV12-3 or TRBV12-4 and TRBJ1-6, with D perhaps TRBD1 (5 bases). This CDR3 is 13 amino acids long. V was pared by 6 bases and J by 6 bases, with 9 bases between. The CDR3, as DNA: TGTGCCAGCAGCCTCGGGGGTAATTCACCCCTCCACTTT. Translation: CASSLGGNSPLHF.

The rearrangement joins TRBV6-1 to TRBJ1-2; D not resolved. With 5 bases removed from V and 8 bases from J, the gap between germline ends came to 21 bases. The CDR3 has 15 residues. The germline V gene has CDR1 MNHNS and CDR2 SASEGT. CDR3 coding DNA: TGTGCCAGCAGTACTGTGGCAGAAAGGGCAGAAGGCTACACCTTC. Amino acid sequence: CASSTVAERAEGYTF.

The V gene is TRBV19, the J gene TRBJ1-2; the match to TRBD1 covers 7 bases. CDR1 and CDR2 (germline): LNHDA, SQIVND (reference sequence). The CDR3 contains 14 residues. With V trimmed by 6 bases and J by 3 bases, 7 bases remained unmatched. CDR3 sequence: CASSQTGSDYGYTF. In nucleotides, the CDR3 is TGTGCCAGTAGCCAGACAGGGTCGGACTATGGCTACACCTTC. The complete variable domain, with remaining parts taken from reference TRBV19 and TRBJ1-2, reads DGGITQSPKYLFRKEGQNVTLSCEQNLNHDAMYWYRQDPGQGLRLIYYSQIVNDFQKGDIAEGYSVSREKKESFPLTVTSAQKNPTAFYLCASSQTGSDYGYTFGSGTRLTVV.

J is TRBJ2-3 and V is TRBV30; no clear D. The CDR3 extends over 15 amino acids. V lost 3 bases and J lost 1, with 14 bases in between. Germline V lookup: CDR1 GTSNPN, CDR2 SVGIG (reference sequence). The DNA for the CDR3 is TGTGCCTGGAGGGGGTCCGGTTCGGGCACAGATACGCAGTATTTT. This codes for CAWRGSGSGTDTQYF.

The V gene is TRBV6-1, the J gene TRBJ1-6, with 10 bases identical to TRBD1. This CDR3 contains 14 residues. Germline V gene data show CDR1 as MNHNS and CDR2 as SASEGT. The V segment lost 6 bases and the J segment 13 bases; nucleotides outside the gene matches: 9. The CDR3 loop reads CASSTGTGAPPLHF. CDR3 nucleotide sequence: TGTGCCAGCAGCACCGGGACAGGGGCCCCCCCCCTCCACTTT.

The gene calls are TRBV20-1 and TRBJ1-2; unclear D gene. CDR3 length: 14 amino acids. From germline, CDR1 is DFQATT and CDR2 SNEGSKA (reference sequence). Trimming removed 0 bases at V and 8 bases at J, with 16 bases between. The CDR3 nucleotides read TGCAGTGCTAGAGATTCCCGTGCGCCTGGCGGCTACACCTTC. This sequence encodes CSARDSRAPGGYTF.

V is TRBV20-1 and J is TRBJ1-2; 7 nucleotides match TRBD1. V gave up 2 bases and J gave up 1 base; unmatched junction bases: 7. The CDR3 totals 15 residues. From germline, CDR1 is DFQATT and CDR2 SNEGSKA (reference sequence). The chain's CDR3 is CSARSDRDSNYGYTF. The DNA of the CDR3 is TGCAGTGCTAGAAGCGACCGGGACAGTAACTATGGCTACACCTTC.

V gene TRBV6-1 combines with J gene TRBJ2-1, with 9 bases that match TRBD1. This CDR3 contains 17 residues. Germline lookup yields CDR1 MNHNS and CDR2 SASEGT. Unmatched junction bases numbered 11, after V lost 6 bases and J lost 2 bases. CDR3 in amino acids: CASSGSGTGKPYNEQFF. As DNA, the CDR3 is TGTGCCAGCAGCGGCTCCGGGACAGGGAAACCCTACAATGAGCAGTTCTTC.

V is TRBV6-1 and J is TRBJ1-1, with TRBD1 matching 7 bases. The V gene end was trimmed by 4 bases and the J gene end by 6 bases; junction bases not matched to a gene: 8. Germline CDR1 is MNHNS and CDR2 is SASEGT. This CDR3 is 14 amino acids long. CDR3 in amino acids: CASSVTTGRPEAFF. The DNA for the CDR3 is TGTGCCAGCAGTGTAACGACAGGGAGGCCTGAAGCTTTCTTT.

This clonotype was observed a few times. The CDR3 DNA is TGTGCCAGCACCCTCCCCCCTCGCGGGGGTTACACAGATACGCAGTATTTT. This sequence encodes CASTLPPRGGYTDTQYF. The chain has TRBV6-2 or TRBV6-3 and TRBJ2-3; 7 positions agree with TRBD2. The CDR3 consists of 17 residues. CDR1 MNHEY and CDR2 SVGEGT come from the germline V gene. The V segment lost 7 bases and the J segment 2 bases; nucleotides outside the gene matches: 15.

By frequency in the sample, this clonotype is medium-sized. The chain has TRBV6-5 and TRBJ1-2; tentative D call: TRBD1 (6 bases). V was pared by 4 bases and J by 6 bases, with 18 bases between. CDR1 is MNHEY, CDR2 SVGAGI, per germline. This CDR3 is built from 15 residues. CDR3 sequence: CASSSRRGALDGYTF. The DNA of the CDR3 is TGTGCCAGCAGTTCTCGGAGGGGGGCATTGGATGGCTACACCTTC.

The V gene is TRBV6-5, the J gene TRBJ1-6; D uncertain. CDR3 length: 14 residues. Trimming removed 0 bases from V and 15 bases from J, with 15 bases in between. Germline CDR1 and CDR2: MNHEY and SVGAGI. The CDR3 loop is CASSYSSWVVGLHF. The CDR3 DNA sequence: TGTGCCAGCAGTTACTCGAGCTGGGTAGTGGGCCTCCACTTT.

This rearrangement joins TRBV10-3 to TRBJ2-5, with TRBD2 matching 13 bases. V was pared by 5 bases and J by 3 bases, with 6 bases of the junction left unmatched. Germline CDR1 ENHRY, CDR2 SYGVKD. This CDR3 spans 16 amino acids. The CDR3 loop reads CAISRKGLAGKETQYF. CDR3 sequence (DNA): TGTGCCATCAGTAGAAAGGGACTAGCGGGGAAAGAGACCCAGTACTTC.

The chain is built from TRBV4-1 and TRBJ1-2; no clear D. With 3 bases removed from V and 8 bases from J, the gap between germline ends came to 7 bases. The CDR3 spans 11 residues. Germline loops: CDR1 MGHRA, CDR2 YSYEKL. The CDR3 here is CASSHGLGYTF. Here the CDR3 DNA reads TGCGCCAGCAGCCACGGCCTGGGCTACACCTTC.

The chain carries TRBV14 and TRBJ2-3, with 7 bases matching TRBD1. TRBJ1-5 matches the DNA end more closely, so the J call is doubtful. Germline V gives CDR1 SGHDN, CDR2 FVKESK. This CDR3 spans 14 amino acids. For the CDR3, the DNA is TGTGCCAGCAGCCACAGCGGGGGGACAGATACGCAGCATTTT. Protein sequence: CASSHSGGTDTQHF.

V usage is TRBV7-6 and J usage is TRBJ2-3; 7 nucleotides line up with TRBD1. Germline V gives CDR1 SGHVS, CDR2 FNYEAQ. V was clipped by 1 base and J by 5 bases; unmatched bases: 6. The CDR3 is 15 amino acids. The CDR3 sequence is CASSLGDSIRDTQYF. In nucleotides, the CDR3 is TGTGCCAGCAGCTTAGGGGACAGCATCCGAGATACGCAGTATTTT.

V and J are TRBV6-2 or TRBV6-3 and TRBJ1-2; D call uncertain. V lost 8 bases to trimming and J lost 8 bases, with 18 bases between them. Looked up from germline, CDR1 is MNHEY and CDR2 is SVGEGT. The CDR3 is 13 residues long. This chain's CDR3 is CASAGASLRGYTF. The CDR3 DNA is TGTGCCAGCGCAGGAGCGTCCTTGAGGGGCTACACCTTC.

The chain is built from TRBV7-9 and TRBJ2-2, with D possibly TRBD2 on 5 matching bases. With 4 bases removed from V and 5 bases from J, the gap between germline ends came to 8 bases. Germline V gene sequence: CDR1 SEHNR, CDR2 FQNEAQ (reference sequence). The CDR3 is 13 residues long. CDR3 sequence reads: CASSSPGTGELFF. In nucleotides, the CDR3 is TGTGCCAGCAGCTCCCCGGGGACCGGGGAGCTGTTTTTT.

The rearrangement uses TRBV10-3 and TRBJ1-2; 7 bases are a match to TRBD1. This CDR3 is 12 amino acids long. Looked up from germline, CDR1 is ENHRY and CDR2 is SYGVKD. V trimming: 6 bases; J trimming: 6 bases; junction bases outside the gene matches: 4. The CDR3 DNA reads TGTGCCATCAGGGGGACAGCCCATGGCTACACCTTC. It is translated as CAIRGTAHGYTF.

By frequency in the sample, this clonotype is medium-sized. The chain is built from TRBV5-1 and TRBJ1-1, with 10 bases aligning to TRBD1. CDR3 length equals 16 residues. V lost 3 bases and J lost 1; bases outside the gene matches: 6. Germline V gives CDR1 SGHRS, CDR2 YFSETQ. This CDR3 reads CASSWGQGIANTEAFF. The CDR3 nucleotides read TGCGCCAGCAGCTGGGGACAGGGGATAGCGAACACTGAAGCTTTCTTT. The whole variable domain, filled in from reference TRBV5-1 and TRBJ1-1, reads KAGVTQTPRYLIKTRGQQVTLSCSPISGHRSVSWYQQTPGQGLQFLFEYFSETQRNKGNFPGRFSGRQFSNSRSEMNVSTLELGDSALYLCASSWGQGIANTEAFFGQGTRLTVV.

This sequence joins TRBV19 and TRBJ1-6; D perhaps matches TRBD1 (5 bases). This CDR3 is 18 amino acids long. Germline V gene sequence: CDR1 LNHDA, CDR2 SQIVND (reference sequence). Trimming cost V 1 base and J 9 bases, with 22 bases left between them. CDR3 nucleotide sequence: TGTGCCAGTAGTATAGTCGGGGGAGGCAGCTCGAACGGTTCACCCCTCCACTTT. This gives the protein CASSIVGGGSSNGSPLHF.

The rearrangement uses TRBV19 and TRBJ2-3, with unresolved D. Trimming took off 6 bases at V and 6 bases at J, with 13 bases between the two ends. CDR3 size: 13 residues. The V gene's germline CDR1 is LNHDA and CDR2 SQIVND (reference sequence). CDR3 region: CASRPAAADTQYF. The CDR3 DNA sequence: TGTGCCAGTAGGCCGGCTGCGGCGGATACGCAGTATTTT.

The rearrangement uses TRBV7-3 and TRBJ2-7; 7 bases fit TRBD2. The length of the CDR3 is 15 residues. Germline loops: CDR1 SGHTA, CDR2 FQGTGA. Trimming took 5 bases from V and 4 from J; bases not matched to a gene: 11. As DNA, the CDR3 is TGTGCCAGCAGCGCAGGCCGGGACGGGGGGTACGAGCAGTACTTC. Protein product: CASSAGRDGGYEQYF.

This chain connects TRBV10-3 to TRBJ1-5; D uncertain. The germline V gene encodes CDR1 ENHRY and CDR2 SYGVKD. The V end was cut by 6 bases, the J end by 4 bases, with 10 bases between. The CDR3 length is 13 residues. CDR3 in amino acids: CAISRQINQPQHF. The CDR3 DNA reads TGTGCCATCAGCAGACAAATTAATCAGCCCCAGCATTTT.

The CDR3 region is CASRPGQGAGSNQPQHF. The CDR3 nucleotides read TGTGCCAGCAGACCGGGACAGGGGGCCGGAAGCAATCAGCCCCAGCATTTT. The J gene is TRBJ1-5, the V gene TRBV6-1, with TRBD1 identical over 12 bases. Unmatched junction bases numbered 7, after V lost 6 bases and J lost 1 base. The CDR3 runs 17 residues. CDR1 and CDR2 from the germline V gene are MNHNS and SASEGT.